The following is a T cell receptor (beta chain) sequence with its context. Germline lookup yields CDR1 SGHNT and CDR2 YYREEE (reference sequence). V gave up 4 bases and J gave up 2 bases, with 14 bases separating them. This CDR3 is 15 amino acids long. Data came from immunoSEQ multiplex PCR; TCRdb stores just in-frame clones and leaves some out. The sample records about 180,000 clones, roughly 87% being singletons. The record originates from a study of blood T cell repertoires in COVID-19. Across the whole study: Sites in the United States, Italy and Spain provided acute and convalescent COVID-19 samples. The cDNA or gDNA used as material had been derived from T cells, B-cell-depleted T cells, or PBMCs.

The sequencing sample was made of peripheral blood. The sequence was collected from a man younger than 35 who had recovered from COVID-19. The chain has TRBV5-4 and TRBJ2-3; tentative D call: TRBD1 (5 bases). The CDR3, as DNA: TGTGCCAGCAGCCCACCAGGGTCCCTCACAGATACGCAGTATTTT. Encoded protein: CASSPPGSLTDTQYF.